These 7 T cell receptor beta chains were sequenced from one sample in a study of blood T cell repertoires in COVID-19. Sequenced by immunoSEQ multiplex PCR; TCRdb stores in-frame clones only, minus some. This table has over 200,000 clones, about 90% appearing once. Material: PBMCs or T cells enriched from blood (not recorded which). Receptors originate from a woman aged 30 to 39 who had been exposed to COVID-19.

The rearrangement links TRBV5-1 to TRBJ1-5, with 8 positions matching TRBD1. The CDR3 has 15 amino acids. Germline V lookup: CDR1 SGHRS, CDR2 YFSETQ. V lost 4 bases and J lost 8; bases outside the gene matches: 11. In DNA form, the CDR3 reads TGCGCCAGCAGCAGCGGACAGGGAACTCAAGAGCCCCAGCATTTT. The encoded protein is CASSSGQGTQEPQHF.

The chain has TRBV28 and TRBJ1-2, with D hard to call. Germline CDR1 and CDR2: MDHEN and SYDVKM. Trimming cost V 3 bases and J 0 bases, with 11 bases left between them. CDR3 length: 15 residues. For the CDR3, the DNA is TGTGCCAGCAGTTTCGTCCGTCCTGCTAACTATGGCTACACCTTC. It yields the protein CASSFVRPANYGYTF.

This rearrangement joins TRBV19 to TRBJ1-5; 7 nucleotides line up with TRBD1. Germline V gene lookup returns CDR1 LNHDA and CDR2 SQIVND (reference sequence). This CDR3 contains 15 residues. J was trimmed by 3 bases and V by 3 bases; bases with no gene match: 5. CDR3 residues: CASSIGGGYNQPQHF. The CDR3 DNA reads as TGTGCCAGTAGTATCGGAGGGGGCTACAATCAGCCCCAGCATTTT.

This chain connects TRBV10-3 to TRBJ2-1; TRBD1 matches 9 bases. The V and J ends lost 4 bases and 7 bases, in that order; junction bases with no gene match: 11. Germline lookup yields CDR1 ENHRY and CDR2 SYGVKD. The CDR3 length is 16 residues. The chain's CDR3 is CAISGPPGQGQNEQFF. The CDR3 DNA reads TGTGCCATCAGTGGCCCACCGGGACAGGGTCAAAATGAGCAGTTCTTC.

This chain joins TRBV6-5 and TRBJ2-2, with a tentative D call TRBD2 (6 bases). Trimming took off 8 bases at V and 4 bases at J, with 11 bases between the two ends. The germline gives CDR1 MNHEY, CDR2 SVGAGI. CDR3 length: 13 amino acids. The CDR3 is CASLTRTTGELFF. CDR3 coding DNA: TGTGCCAGCTTGACTAGAACCACCGGGGAGCTGTTTTTT.

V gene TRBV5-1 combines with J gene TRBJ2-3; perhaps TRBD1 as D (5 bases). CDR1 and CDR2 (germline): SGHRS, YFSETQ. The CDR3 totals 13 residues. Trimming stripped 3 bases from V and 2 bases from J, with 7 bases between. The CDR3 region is CASSWTFTDTQYF. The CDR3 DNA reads TGCGCCAGCAGCTGGACATTCACAGATACGCAGTATTTT.

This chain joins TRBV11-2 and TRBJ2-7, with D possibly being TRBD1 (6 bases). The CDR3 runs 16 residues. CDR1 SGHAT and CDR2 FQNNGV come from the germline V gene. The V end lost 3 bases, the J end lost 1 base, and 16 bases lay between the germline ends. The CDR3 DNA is TGTGCCAGCAGCTTGGCCCCCAGGGGCCCATCCTACGAGCAGTACTTC. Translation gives CASSLAPRGPSYEQYF.